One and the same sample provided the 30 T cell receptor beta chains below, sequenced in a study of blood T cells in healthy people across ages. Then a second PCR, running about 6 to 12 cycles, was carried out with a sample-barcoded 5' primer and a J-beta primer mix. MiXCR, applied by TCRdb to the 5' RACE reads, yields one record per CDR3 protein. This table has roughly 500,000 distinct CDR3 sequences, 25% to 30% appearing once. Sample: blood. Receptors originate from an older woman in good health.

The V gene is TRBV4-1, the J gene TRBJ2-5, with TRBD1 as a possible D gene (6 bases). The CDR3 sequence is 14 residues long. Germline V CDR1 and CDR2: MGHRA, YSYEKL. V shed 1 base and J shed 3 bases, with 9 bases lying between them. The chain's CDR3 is CASSQGTVKETQYF. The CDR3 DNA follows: TGCGCCAGCAGCCAAGGGACAGTTAAAGAGACCCAGTACTTC.

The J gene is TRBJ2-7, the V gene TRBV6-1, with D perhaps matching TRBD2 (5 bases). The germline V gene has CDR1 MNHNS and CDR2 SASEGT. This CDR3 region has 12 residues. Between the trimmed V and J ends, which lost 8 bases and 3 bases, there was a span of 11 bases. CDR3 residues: CASLTRSYEQYF. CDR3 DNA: TGTGCCAGCCTAACTAGGAGCTACGAGCAGTACTTC.

CDR3 sequence: CASSLGSASIQETQYF. Here the CDR3 DNA reads TGCGCCAGCAGCTTGGGATCGGCTAGCATACAAGAGACCCAGTACTTC. The V gene is TRBV5-1, the J gene TRBJ2-5; D might be TRBD2 (5 bases). The CDR3 is 16 amino acids. Germline V gene data show CDR1 as SGHRS and CDR2 as YFSETQ. The V end lost 0 bases, the J end lost 2 bases, and 14 bases lay between the germline ends.

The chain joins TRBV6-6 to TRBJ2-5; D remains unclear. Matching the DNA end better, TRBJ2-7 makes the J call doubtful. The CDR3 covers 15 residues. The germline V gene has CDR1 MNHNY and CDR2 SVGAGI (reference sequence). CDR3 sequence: CASSYPQNKAYEQYF. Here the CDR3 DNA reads TGTGCCAGCAGTTACCCCCAGAACAAAGCCTACGAGCAGTACTTC.

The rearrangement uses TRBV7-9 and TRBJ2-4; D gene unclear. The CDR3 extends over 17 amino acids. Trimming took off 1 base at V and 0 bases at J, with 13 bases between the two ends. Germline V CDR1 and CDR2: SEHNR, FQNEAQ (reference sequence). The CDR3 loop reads CASSLDDRTVAKNIQYF. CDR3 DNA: TGTGCCAGCAGCTTAGATGACCGTACTGTAGCCAAAAACATTCAGTACTTC.

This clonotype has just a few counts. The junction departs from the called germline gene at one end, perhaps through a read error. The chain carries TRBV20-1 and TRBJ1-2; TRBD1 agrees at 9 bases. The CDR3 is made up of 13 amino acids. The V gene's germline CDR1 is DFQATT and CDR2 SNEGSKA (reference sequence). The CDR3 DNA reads TGCAGTGCTGGAGACAGGGGGACATATGGCTACACCTTC. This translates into CSAGDRGTYGYTF.

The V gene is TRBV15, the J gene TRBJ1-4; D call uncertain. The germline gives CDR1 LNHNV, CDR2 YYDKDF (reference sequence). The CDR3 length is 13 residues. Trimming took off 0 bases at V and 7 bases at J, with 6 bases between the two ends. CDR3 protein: CATSRDPSEKLFF. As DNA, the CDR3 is TGTGCCACCAGCAGAGATCCCAGTGAAAAACTGTTTTTT.

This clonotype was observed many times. The CDR3 coding sequence is TGCAGCGTTGAAAAGGGACAGGATAACTATGGCTACACCTTC. Translated, it gives CSVEKGQDNYGYTF. The rearrangement links TRBV29-1 to TRBJ1-2; TRBD1 matches at 8 bases. The CDR3 consists of 14 residues. Unmatched junction bases numbered 3, after V lost 2 bases and J lost 1 base. The germline V gene encodes CDR1 SQVTM and CDR2 ANQGSEA.

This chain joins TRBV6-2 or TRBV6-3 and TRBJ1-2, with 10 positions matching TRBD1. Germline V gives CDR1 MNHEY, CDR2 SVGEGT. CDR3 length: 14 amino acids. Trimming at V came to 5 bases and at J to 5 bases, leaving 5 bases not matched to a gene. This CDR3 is CASSKDRGIYGYTF. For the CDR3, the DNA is TGTGCCAGCAGTAAGGACAGGGGGATTTATGGCTACACCTTC.

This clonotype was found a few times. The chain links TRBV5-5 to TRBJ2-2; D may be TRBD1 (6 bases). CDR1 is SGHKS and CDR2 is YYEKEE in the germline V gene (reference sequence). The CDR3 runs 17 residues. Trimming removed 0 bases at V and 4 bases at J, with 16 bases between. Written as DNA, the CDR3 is TGTGCCAGCAGCTTGGCTCGGGACACCCAGCGCACCGGGGAGCTGTTTTTT. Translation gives CASSLARDTQRTGELFF. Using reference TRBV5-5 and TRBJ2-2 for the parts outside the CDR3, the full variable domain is DAGVTQSPTHLIKTRGQQVTLRCSPISGHKSVSWYQQVLGQGPQFIFQYYEKEERGRGNFPDRFSARQFPNYSSELNVNALLLGDSALYLCASSLARDTQRTGELFFGEGSRLTVL.

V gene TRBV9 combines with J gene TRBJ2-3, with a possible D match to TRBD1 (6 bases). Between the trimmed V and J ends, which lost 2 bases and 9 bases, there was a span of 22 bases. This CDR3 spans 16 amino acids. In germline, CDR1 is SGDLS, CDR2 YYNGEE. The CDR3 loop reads CASSVSGASRGMTQYF. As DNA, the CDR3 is TGTGCCAGCAGCGTTTCAGGGGCCTCGCGAGGTATGACGCAGTATTTT.

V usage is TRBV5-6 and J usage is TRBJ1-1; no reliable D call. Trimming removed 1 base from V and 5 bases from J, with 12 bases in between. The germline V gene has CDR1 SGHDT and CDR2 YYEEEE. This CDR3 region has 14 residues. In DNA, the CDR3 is TGTGCCAGCAGCTTGTTTTACGATAGGACTGAAGCTTTCTTT. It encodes CASSLFYDRTEAFF.

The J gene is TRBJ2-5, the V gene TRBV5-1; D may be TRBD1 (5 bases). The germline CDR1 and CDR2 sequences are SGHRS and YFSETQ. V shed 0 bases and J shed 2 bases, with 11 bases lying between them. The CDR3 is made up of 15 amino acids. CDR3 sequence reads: CASSLDAYRQETQYF. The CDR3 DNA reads TGCGCCAGCAGCTTGGATGCGTACAGGCAAGAGACCCAGTACTTC.

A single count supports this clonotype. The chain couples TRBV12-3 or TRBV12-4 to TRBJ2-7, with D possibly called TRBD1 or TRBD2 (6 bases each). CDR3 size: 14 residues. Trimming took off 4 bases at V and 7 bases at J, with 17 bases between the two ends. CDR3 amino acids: CASSSVGGRFEQYF. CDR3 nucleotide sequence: TGTGCCAGCAGTTCCGTAGGGGGGCGATTTGAGCAGTACTTC.

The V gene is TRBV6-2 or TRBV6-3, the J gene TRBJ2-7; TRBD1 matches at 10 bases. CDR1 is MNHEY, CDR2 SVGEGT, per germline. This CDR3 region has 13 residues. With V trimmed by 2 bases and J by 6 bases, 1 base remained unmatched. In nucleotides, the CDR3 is TGTGCCAGCAGTTACGGGACAGGGGCCGAGCAGTACTTC. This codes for CASSYGTGAEQYF.

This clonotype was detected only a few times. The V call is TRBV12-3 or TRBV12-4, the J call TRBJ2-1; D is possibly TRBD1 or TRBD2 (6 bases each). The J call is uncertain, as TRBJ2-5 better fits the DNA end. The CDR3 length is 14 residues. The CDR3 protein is CASSLRDNEETQYF. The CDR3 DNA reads TGTGCCAGCAGTTTGCGGGACAATGAGGAGACCCAGTACTTC.

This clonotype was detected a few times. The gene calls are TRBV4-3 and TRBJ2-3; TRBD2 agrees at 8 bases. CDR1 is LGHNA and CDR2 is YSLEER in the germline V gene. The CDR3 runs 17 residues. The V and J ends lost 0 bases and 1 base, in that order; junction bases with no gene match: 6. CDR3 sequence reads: CASSQDNGGARTDTQYF. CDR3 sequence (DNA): TGCGCCAGCAGCCAAGATAACGGGGGGGCCCGCACAGATACGCAGTATTTT.

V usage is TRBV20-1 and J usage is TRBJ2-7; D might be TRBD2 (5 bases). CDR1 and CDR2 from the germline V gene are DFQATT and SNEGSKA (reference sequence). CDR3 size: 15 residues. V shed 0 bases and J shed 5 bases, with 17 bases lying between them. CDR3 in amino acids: CSARDPSGNLNEQYF. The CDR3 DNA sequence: TGCAGTGCTAGAGATCCGTCGGGGAATCTTAACGAGCAGTACTTC.

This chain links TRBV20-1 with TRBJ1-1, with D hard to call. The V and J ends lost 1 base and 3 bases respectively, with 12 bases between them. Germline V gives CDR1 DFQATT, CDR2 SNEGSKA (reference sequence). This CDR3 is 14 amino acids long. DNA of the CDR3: TGCAGTGCTAGAGCCATCGACGGGGACACTGAAGCTTTCTTT. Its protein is CSARAIDGDTEAFF.

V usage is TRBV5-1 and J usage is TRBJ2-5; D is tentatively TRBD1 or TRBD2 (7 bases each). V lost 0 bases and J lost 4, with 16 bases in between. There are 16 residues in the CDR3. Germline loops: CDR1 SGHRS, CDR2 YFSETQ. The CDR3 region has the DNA TGCGCCAGCAGCTTGGCCAGGGGGGGCATCGGAGAGACCCAGTACTTC. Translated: CASSLARGGIGETQYF.

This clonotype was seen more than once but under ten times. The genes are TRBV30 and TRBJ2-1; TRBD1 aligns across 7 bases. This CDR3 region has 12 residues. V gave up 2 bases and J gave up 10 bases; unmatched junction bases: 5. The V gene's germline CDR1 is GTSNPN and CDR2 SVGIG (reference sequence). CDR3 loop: CAWSLTGWEQFF. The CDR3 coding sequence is TGTGCCTGGAGTTTGACAGGGTGGGAGCAGTTCTTC.

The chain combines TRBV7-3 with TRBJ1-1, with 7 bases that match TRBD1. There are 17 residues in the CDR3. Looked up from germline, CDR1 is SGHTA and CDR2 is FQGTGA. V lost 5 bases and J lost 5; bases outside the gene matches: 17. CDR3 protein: CASSLYPIGTANTEAFF. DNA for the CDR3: TGTGCCAGCAGCCTATACCCCATAGGGACAGCGAATACTGAAGCTTTCTTT.

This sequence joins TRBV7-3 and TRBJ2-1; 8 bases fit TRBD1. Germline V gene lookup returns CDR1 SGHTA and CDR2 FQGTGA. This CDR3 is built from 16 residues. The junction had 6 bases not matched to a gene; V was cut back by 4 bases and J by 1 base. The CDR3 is CASSYQGAGSYNEQFF. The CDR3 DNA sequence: TGTGCCAGCAGCTATCAGGGGGCAGGTTCCTACAATGAGCAGTTCTTC.

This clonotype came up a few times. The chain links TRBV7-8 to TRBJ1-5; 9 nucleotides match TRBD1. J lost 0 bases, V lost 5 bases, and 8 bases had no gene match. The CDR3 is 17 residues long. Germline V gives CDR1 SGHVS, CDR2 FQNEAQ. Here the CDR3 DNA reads TGTGCCAGCAGCCCGCTGCGGGACAGGGATAGCAATCAGCCCCAGCATTTT. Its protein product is CASSPLRDRDSNQPQHF.

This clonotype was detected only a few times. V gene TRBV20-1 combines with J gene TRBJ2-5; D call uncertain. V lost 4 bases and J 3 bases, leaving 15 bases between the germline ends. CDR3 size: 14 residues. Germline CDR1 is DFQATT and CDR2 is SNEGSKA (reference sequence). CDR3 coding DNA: TGCAGTGCTACCCCTTCCTTGATGGAAGAGACCCAGTACTTC. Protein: CSATPSLMEETQYF.

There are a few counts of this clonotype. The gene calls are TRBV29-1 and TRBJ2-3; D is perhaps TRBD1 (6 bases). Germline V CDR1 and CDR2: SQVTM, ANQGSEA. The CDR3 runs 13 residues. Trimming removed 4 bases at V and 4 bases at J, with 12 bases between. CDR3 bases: TGCAGCGTTGGACGGGGACACGCAGATACGCAGTATTTT. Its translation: CSVGRGHADTQYF.

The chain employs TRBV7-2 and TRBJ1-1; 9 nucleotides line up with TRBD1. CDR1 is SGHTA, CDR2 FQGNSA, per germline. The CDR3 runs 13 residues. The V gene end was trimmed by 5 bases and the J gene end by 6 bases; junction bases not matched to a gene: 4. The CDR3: CASSPQGASEAFF. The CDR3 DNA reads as TGTGCCAGCAGCCCACAGGGGGCCTCTGAAGCTTTCTTT.

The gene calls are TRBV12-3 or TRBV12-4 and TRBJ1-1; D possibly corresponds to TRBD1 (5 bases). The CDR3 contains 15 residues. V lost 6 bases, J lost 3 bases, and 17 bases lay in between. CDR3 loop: CASSRGRGRDTEAFF. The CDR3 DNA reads TGTGCCAGCAGCCGCGGAAGGGGTAGGGACACTGAAGCTTTCTTT.

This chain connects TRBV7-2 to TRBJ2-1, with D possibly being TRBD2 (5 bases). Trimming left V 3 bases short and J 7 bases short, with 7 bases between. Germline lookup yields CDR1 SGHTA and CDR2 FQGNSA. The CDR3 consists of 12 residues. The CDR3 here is CASSLDFNEQFF. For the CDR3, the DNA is TGTGCCAGCAGCTTGGACTTTAATGAGCAGTTCTTC. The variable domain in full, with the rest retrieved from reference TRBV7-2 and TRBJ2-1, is GAGVSQSPSNKVTEKGKDVELRCDPISGHTALYWYRQSLGQGLEFLIYFQGNSAPDKSGLPSDRFSAERTGGSVSTLTIQRTQQEDSAVYLCASSLDFNEQFFGPGTRLTVL.

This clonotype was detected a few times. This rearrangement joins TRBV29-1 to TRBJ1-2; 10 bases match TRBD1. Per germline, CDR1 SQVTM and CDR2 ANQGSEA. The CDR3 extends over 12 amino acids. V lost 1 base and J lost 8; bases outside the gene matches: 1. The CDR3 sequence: CSVEGQGAGYTF. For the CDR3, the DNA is TGCAGCGTTGAAGGACAGGGGGCAGGCTACACCTTC.